This is a list of T cell receptor beta chains from one sample in a study of OX40 agonist ivuxolimab in advanced cancers. The table came from immunoSEQ multiplex PCR; TCRdb's copy has only in-frame clones and leaves some out. Of 95,000 to 150,000 clones listed, around 92% are singletons. The specimen was CD4+ or CD8+ T cells sorted from blood, collected in a trial of the OX40 agonist ivuxolimab. The origin of the receptors is an adult with an advanced solid tumor such as melanoma, head and neck, liver or kidney cancer. Both conserved end residues are part of each CDR3.

v_call	j_call	cdr3_aa
TRBV18	TRBJ2-7	CASSLTSLAGGTGAYEQYF
TRBV6-6	TRBJ2-3	CASSYGGASPTQYF
TRBV7-9	TRBJ2-7	CASSLSGGVYEQYF
TRBV5-1	TRBJ2-7	CASSPQGAYEQYF
TRBV7-2	TRBJ2-5	CASSLQVGEQETQYF
TRBV19	TRBJ2-2	CASSIDQNTGELFF
TRBV9	TRBJ2-5	CASSALQGIGETQYF
TRBV4-2	TRBJ2-5	CASSHPASGKETQYF
TRBV6-1	TRBJ2-1	CATRSFEQFF
TRBV5-6	TRBJ2-7	CASSLDVAALAGGSYEQYF
TRBV7-2	TRBJ2-3	CASSPGVTSTDTQYF
TRBV18	TRBJ1-1	CASSPPAGSRTEAFF
TRBV23-1	TRBJ2-7	CASSQSPWDRVYEQYF
TRBV28	TRBJ2-5	CASSFGGKLWAQYF
TRBV28	TRBJ2-7	CASSLLGQGDEQYF
TRBV4-3	TRBJ2-3	CASSQAPPGTDTQYF
TRBV28	TRBJ2-1	CASSPPTVRREQFF
TRBV5-1	TRBJ2-1	CASSGQTGLESHEQFF
TRBV29-1	TRBJ1-2	CITLGQGNYGYTF
TRBV2	TRBJ1-1	CASSGPPGDTEAFF
TRBV5-8	TRBJ2-5	CASSPRTGGSETQYF
TRBV7-2	TRBJ2-3	CASSLRDYTDTQYF
TRBV5-5	TRBJ1-2	CASSLDVGGWGYTF
TRBV9	TRBJ1-5	CASSVGGEGLNQPQHF
TRBV19	TRBJ1-1	CASSIVGHQAFF
TRBV7-3	TRBJ2-3	CASSLSPGSTDTQYF
TRBV5-1	TRBJ2-6	CATGGQGAGANVLTF
TRBV6-5	TRBJ1-1	CASSGQLNTEAFF
TRBV6-1	TRBJ2-7	CASRKDRGSYEQYF
TRBV5-1	TRBJ2-1	CASSLGVTSFNNEQFF
TRBV5-1	TRBJ1-1	CASSLEAGVGEAFF
TRBV5-1	TRBJ1-1	CASQTGRSTEAFF
TRBV7-8	TRBJ2-7	CASSSKERLLALTYEQYF
TRBV6-6	TRBJ2-5	CASSSGTVKETQYF
TRBV7-2	TRBJ2-1	CASSLAMQNEQFF
TRBV5-1	TRBJ2-7	CASSPGQGEYEQYF